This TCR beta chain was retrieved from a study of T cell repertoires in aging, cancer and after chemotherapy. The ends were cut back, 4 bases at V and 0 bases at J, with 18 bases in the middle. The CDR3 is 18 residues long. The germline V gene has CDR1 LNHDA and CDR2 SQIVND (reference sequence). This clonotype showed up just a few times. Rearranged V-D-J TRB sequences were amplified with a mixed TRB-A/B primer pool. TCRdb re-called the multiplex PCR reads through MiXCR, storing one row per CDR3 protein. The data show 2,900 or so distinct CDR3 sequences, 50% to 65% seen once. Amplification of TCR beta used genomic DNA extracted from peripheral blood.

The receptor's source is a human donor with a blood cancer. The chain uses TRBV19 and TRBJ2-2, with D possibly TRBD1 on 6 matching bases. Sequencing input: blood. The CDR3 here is CASSKWTGHGSNTGELFF. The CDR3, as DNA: TGTGCCAGTAGTAAATGGACGGGACACGGCTCGAACACCGGGGAGCTGTTTTTT.